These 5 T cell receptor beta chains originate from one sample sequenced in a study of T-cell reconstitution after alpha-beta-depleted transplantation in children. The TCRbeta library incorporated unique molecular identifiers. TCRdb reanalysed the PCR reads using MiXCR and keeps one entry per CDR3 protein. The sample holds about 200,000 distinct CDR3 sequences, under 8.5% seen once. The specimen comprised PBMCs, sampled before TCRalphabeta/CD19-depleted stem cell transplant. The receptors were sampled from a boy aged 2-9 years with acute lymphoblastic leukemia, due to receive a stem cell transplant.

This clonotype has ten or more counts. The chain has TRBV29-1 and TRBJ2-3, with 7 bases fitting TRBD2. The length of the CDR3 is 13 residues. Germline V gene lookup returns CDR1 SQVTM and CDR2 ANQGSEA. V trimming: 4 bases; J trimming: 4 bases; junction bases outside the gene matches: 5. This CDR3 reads CSVVAGEADTQYF. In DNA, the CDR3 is TGCAGCGTTGTGGCGGGGGAGGCAGATACGCAGTATTTT.

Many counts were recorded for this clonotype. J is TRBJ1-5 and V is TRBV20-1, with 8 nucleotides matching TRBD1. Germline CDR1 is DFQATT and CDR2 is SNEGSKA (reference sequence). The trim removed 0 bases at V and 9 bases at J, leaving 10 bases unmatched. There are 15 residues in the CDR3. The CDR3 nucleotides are TGCAGTGCTAGAGAATCGGGGACAGGCGGCGGGCCCCAGCATTTT. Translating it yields CSARESGTGGGPQHF.

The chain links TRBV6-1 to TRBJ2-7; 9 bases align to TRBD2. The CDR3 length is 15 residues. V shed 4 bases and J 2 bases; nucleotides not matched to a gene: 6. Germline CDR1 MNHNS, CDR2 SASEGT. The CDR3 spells CASSGMTSGTYEQYF. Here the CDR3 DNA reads TGTGCCAGCAGTGGGATGACTAGCGGTACCTACGAGCAGTACTTC.

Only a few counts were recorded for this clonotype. This chain's CDR3 is CASSDQADYNEQFF. In DNA form, the CDR3 reads TGTGCCAGTAGTGACCAAGCGGACTACAATGAGCAGTTCTTC. The chain links TRBV19 to TRBJ2-1; D might be TRBD2 (5 bases). The germline V and J ends were trimmed by 5 bases and 3 bases, with 11 bases remaining between them. The CDR3 contains 14 residues. Germline V lookup: CDR1 LNHDA, CDR2 SQIVND (reference sequence).

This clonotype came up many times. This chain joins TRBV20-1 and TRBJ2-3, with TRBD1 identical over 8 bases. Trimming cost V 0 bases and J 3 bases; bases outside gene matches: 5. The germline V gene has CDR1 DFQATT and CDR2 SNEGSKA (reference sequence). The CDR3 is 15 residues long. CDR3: CSARDTGGLTDTQYF. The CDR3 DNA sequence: TGCAGTGCTAGAGATACAGGGGGGCTAACAGATACGCAGTATTTT.